This is a list of T cell receptor beta chains from one sample in a study of cytomegalovirus exposure and HLA in healthy donors. The data were produced by immunoSEQ multiplex PCR, yet TCRdb's version contains in-frame clones alone and is incomplete. The data hold about 130,000 clones, with 85% to 90% observed a single time. The specimen sequenced was PBMCs. All receptors derive from a woman under 30 in good health and CMV-seronegative. The CDR3 runs from the conserved cysteine through the conserved F or W. A D gene is named only where the DNA matches it firmly. Clone sizes are given selectively: once, few, many, or a class where the clone is expanded.

j_call: TRBJ1-2; v_call: TRBV6-1; d_call: NA; clone_size: NA; cdr3_aa: CASSDQINYGYTF; cdr3_nt: TGTGCCAGCAGTGACCAGATTAACTATGGCTACACCTTC
j_call: TRBJ2-7; v_call: TRBV7-2; d_call: NA; clone_size: NA; cdr3_aa: CASSLAPTQGRSYEQYF; cdr3_nt: TGTGCCAGCAGCTTAGCCCCAACCCAGGGAAGGTCCTACGAGCAGTACTTC
j_call: TRBJ2-5; v_call: TRBV6-4; d_call: TRBD2; clone_size: NA; cdr3_aa: CASSDIAGERETQYF; cdr3_nt: TGTGCCAGCAGTGATATAGCGGGAGAGCGAGAGACCCAGTACTTC
j_call: TRBJ2-1; v_call: TRBV29-1; d_call: TRBD2; clone_size: NA; cdr3_aa: CSVAGLAGGHLNNEQFF; cdr3_nt: TGCAGCGTTGCGGGACTAGCGGGGGGACACCTAAACAATGAGCAGTTCTTC
j_call: TRBJ2-3; v_call: TRBV4-1; d_call: TRBD2; clone_size: NA; cdr3_aa: CASRTSGGITDTQYF; cdr3_nt: TGCGCCAGCAGAACTAGCGGGGGGATCACAGATACGCAGTATTTT
j_call: TRBJ2-1; v_call: TRBV18; d_call: TRBD2; clone_size: NA; cdr3_aa: CASSPTLAGEGNEQFF; cdr3_nt: TGTGCCAGCTCACCGACACTAGCGGGAGAGGGCAATGAGCAGTTCTTC
j_call: TRBJ1-2; v_call: TRBV18; d_call: NA; clone_size: NA; cdr3_aa: CASSLEPDYGYTF; cdr3_nt: TGTGCCAGCTCACTTGAGCCGGACTATGGCTACACCTTC
j_call: TRBJ2-1; v_call: TRBV6-1; d_call: NA; clone_size: NA; cdr3_aa: CASSESGTRRQDQFF; cdr3_nt: TGTGCCAGCAGTGAATCGGGAACCCGACGACAGGACCAGTTCTTC
j_call: TRBJ1-5; v_call: TRBV19; d_call: TRBD1; clone_size: NA; cdr3_aa: CATAWGDSSSNQPQHF; cdr3_nt: TGTGCCACCGCTTGGGGGGACAGCAGTAGCAATCAGCCCCAGCATTTT
j_call: TRBJ1-5; v_call: TRBV6-6; d_call: NA; clone_size: NA; cdr3_aa: CASNWAGETQPQHF; cdr3_nt: TGTGCCAGCAATTGGGCTGGCGAAACTCAGCCCCAGCATTTT
j_call: TRBJ2-3; v_call: TRBV28; d_call: TRBD2; clone_size: NA; cdr3_aa: CASIPSSGYTDTQYF; cdr3_nt: TGTGCCAGCATCCCTTCTAGCGGATACACAGATACGCAGTATTTT
j_call: TRBJ1-5; v_call: TRBV6-5; d_call: NA; clone_size: NA; cdr3_aa: CASQSYSNQPQHF; cdr3_nt: TGTGCCAGCCAGTCTTATAGCAATCAGCCCCAGCATTTT
j_call: TRBJ2-3; v_call: TRBV7-2; d_call: NA; clone_size: NA; cdr3_aa: CASSLGSVNTQYF; cdr3_nt: TGTGCCAGCAGCTTAGGGAGCGTGAATACGCAGTATTTT
j_call: TRBJ2-6; v_call: TRBV4-3; d_call: NA; clone_size: NA; cdr3_aa: CASSQDPRGSGANVLTF; cdr3_nt: TGCGCCAGCAGCCAAGATCCCAGGGGCTCTGGGGCCAACGTCCTGACTTTC
j_call: TRBJ2-1; v_call: TRBV4-1; d_call: TRBD2; clone_size: once; cdr3_aa: CASRLSGGVYNEQFF; cdr3_nt: TGCGCCAGCAGACTCAGCGGGGGGGTATACAATGAGCAGTTCTTC
j_call: TRBJ1-4; v_call: TRBV6-6; d_call: TRBD1; clone_size: NA; cdr3_aa: CASSKDRGTNEKLFF; cdr3_nt: TGTGCCAGCAGCAAAGACAGGGGAACTAATGAAAAACTGTTTTTT
j_call: TRBJ2-1; v_call: TRBV27; d_call: TRBD1; clone_size: once; cdr3_aa: CASSLESGGEQFF; cdr3_nt: TGTGCCAGCAGTTTAGAATCAGGGGGTGAGCAGTTCTTC
j_call: TRBJ1-1; v_call: TRBV12-5; d_call: NA; clone_size: NA; cdr3_aa: CASGLDAVGSAFF; cdr3_nt: TGTGCTAGTGGTTTGGACGCTGTAGGGAGCGCTTTCTTT
j_call: TRBJ2-7; v_call: TRBV9; d_call: NA; clone_size: NA; cdr3_aa: CASSPLAGPSYEQYF; cdr3_nt: TGTGCCAGCAGCCCACTGGCGGGGCCTAGCTACGAGCAGTACTTC
j_call: TRBJ2-1; v_call: TRBV29-1; d_call: TRBD2; clone_size: NA; cdr3_aa: CSVELASGGPEQFF; cdr3_nt: TGCAGCGTTGAATTGGCTAGCGGGGGACCGGAGCAGTTCTTC
j_call: TRBJ1-5; v_call: TRBV10-3; d_call: TRBD1; clone_size: NA; cdr3_aa: CAISRQGDQPQHF; cdr3_nt: TGTGCCATCTCACGGCAGGGGGATCAGCCCCAGCATTTT
j_call: TRBJ2-7; v_call: TRBV2; d_call: NA; clone_size: NA; cdr3_aa: CASSAQAYYEQYF; cdr3_nt: TGTGCCAGCAGTGCACAGGCCTACTACGAGCAGTACTTC
j_call: TRBJ2-7; v_call: TRBV28; d_call: NA; clone_size: NA; cdr3_aa: CASWVSGYRGNEQYF; cdr3_nt: TGTGCCAGCTGGGTATCCGGTTACCGGGGGAACGAGCAGTACTTC
j_call: TRBJ2-7; v_call: TRBV30; d_call: TRBD1; clone_size: NA; cdr3_aa: CAWGTGNEQYF; cdr3_nt: TGTGCCTGGGGGACAGGGAACGAGCAGTACTTC
j_call: TRBJ1-2; v_call: TRBV9; d_call: NA; clone_size: NA; cdr3_aa: CACTPTDSNYGYTF; cdr3_nt: TGTGCCTGCACCCCGACAGACTCTAACTATGGCTACACCTTC
j_call: TRBJ2-7; v_call: TRBV11-3; d_call: NA; clone_size: NA; cdr3_aa: CASSPRSAPYEQYF; cdr3_nt: TGTGCCAGCAGCCCGCGTAGCGCCCCCTACGAGCAGTACTTC
j_call: TRBJ2-7; v_call: TRBV9; d_call: NA; clone_size: NA; cdr3_aa: CASSPRGTGYYEQYF; cdr3_nt: TGTGCCAGCAGCCCCCGGGGGACCGGCTACTACGAGCAGTACTTC